This entry describes one T cell receptor (beta chain). No cognate antigen has been identified for it. The input lacks base qualities; no much larger clone sits a single base away. The receptor library was made with the immunoSEQ multiplex PCR assay. The multiplex PCR relied on a mix of 60 forward primers for TCR Vbeta segments and 13 reverse primers for TCR Jbeta segments. A multiplex PCR assay on genomic DNA amplified the CDR3 region of rearranged TCR beta genes. The Illumina HiSeq System was used to sequence the amplified TCR beta libraries as 87-base-pair reads. In the original analysis: In a later analysis, some 80 million unique TCR beta chains were counted across the 500 to 850 repertoires, and roughly 11 million of these chains were shared by at least two donors. A nearest-neighbor algorithm error-corrected the raw reads and collapsed the reads into unique sequences, merging closely related sequences to remove PCR and sequencing errors. V, D and J gene segments were assigned by aligning CDR3 sequences to IMGT reference sequences. For a sequence to be retained, a match of at least six nucleotides to both a V gene segment and a J gene segment was required. A rearrangement was called productive if the CDR3 had no stop codons and remained in frame with V and J, and every other rearrangement was called non-productive. Following IMGT convention, CDR3 was defined as the stretch from the second conserved V-encoded cysteine up to the conserved J-encoded phenylalanine. The earlier analysis of 587 of the donors excluded sequences that lacked an unambiguous match to a single V gene segment. An earlier analysis of some 610 of the donors called V segments functional above 56.7% productive rearrangements and segregating when the between-donor standard deviation exceeded 5%. A statistical classification framework was developed to diagnose cytomegalovirus status using the catalog of TCR beta chain sequences. In a later analysis, TCR nucleotide sequences were compared against IMGT/GENE-DB human TR gene sequences so that V and J genes could be assigned. A later analysis assigned CDR3 sequences and most-parsimonious VDJ recombination scenarios with the TCRdist pipeline. In a later analysis, each TCR beta chain was defined by its CDR3 amino acid sequence together with its V-gene family, and reads lacking a unique V-gene family were excluded. In a later analysis, 450 to 600 highly shared, low-generation-probability nucleotide sequences were removed to address suspected cross-contamination and a sequencing artifact. In a later analysis, a clonal expansion index was calculated for each public chain from normalized within-repertoire ranks of inferred template counts. A later analysis computed generation probabilities with a VDJ recombination model fitted to out-of-frame rearrangements, and checked the results against IGoR. Hypergeometric tests were used in a later analysis to score TCR-TCR, TCR-HLA and TCR-CMV co-occurrence, with a repertoire-size bias correction applied to the TCR pairs. To estimate false discovery rates, a later analysis permuted the HLA or CMV assignments 20 times. In a later analysis, co-occurring TCRs were grouped using DBSCAN, and TCRdist sequence similarity was added for clustering within HLA-allele-positive subsets. Repertoires with fewer than 30,000 or more than 120,000 public chains, plus five repertoires with anomalous nucleotide sharing, were excluded from co-occurrence clustering. Sourced from immuneACCESS, this table was stored by TCRdb with only in-frame sequences that have V and J called. A share of the clones is absent; for the studies checked, an unresolved V gene accounts for under half, and the remainder has no known explanation. V and J calls and clone size come straight from that table; D and trimming were deduced from the DNA. This sample gives hundreds of thousands of clones in total; around nine tenths of them show up just once. Jointly, the top ten make up about 1% of the sample.

The data were taken from a study of cytomegalovirus exposure and HLA in healthy donors (dated 2017 in TCRdb). Background for the entire study: According to an earlier analysis of a few hundred of the donors, some 170 million T cells yielded roughly 110 million unique TCR beta sequences and 276 Gb of sequence data. In a later analysis, previously published TCR beta repertoires from hundreds of donors were re-analyzed and high-resolution HLA genotyping was added so that TCR occurrence patterns could be studied. HLA typing included class I and class II loci at four-digit resolution. The study used immunosequencing to profile the T cell repertoires of hundreds of subjects and linked those repertoires to cytomegalovirus serostatus. Of the roughly 410 genotyped donors, 75% to 85% were placed in the genetic ancestry cluster associated with self-reported Caucasian donors. Typing coverage differed by locus: A, B, C, DRB1 and DQB1 were typed in roughly 620-640 donors, DQA1 in 500 to 550, DPA1 in 600 to 610, and DPB1 in 472. In an earlier analysis of 500 to 650 of the donors, high-throughput TCR beta sequencing was used to judge whether each TCR beta V gene segment behaved as functional or pseudogenic. A later genetic analysis took genome-wide SNP genotypes for about 65% of the roughly 670 donors and used that subset as a discovery cohort. Among 350 to 400 genotyped donors of the cohort, an average of about 240,000 unique TCR beta nucleotide sequences were sequenced per donor, roughly 20% of them non-productive. A separate validation cohort of 100 to 150 different subjects was used in addition to the roughly 640-subject first cohort. An early release covering some 640 HLA-typed donors comprised approximately 300 gigabases of sequencing data and 85 million to 100 million unique TCR sequences. All discovery cohort repertoires had been generated on a single sequencing platform. High-throughput TCR immunosequencing, statistical association of individual TCRs with disease status, and machine learning were combined to predict cytomegalovirus infection status. Five DR-DQ haplotypes were handled as single units for association and clustering because linkage in the cohort was strong. Donor age, sex, ethnicity and CMV serostatus were compiled together with the repertoire data. The later analysis used no new phenotypic data to find candidate immune exposures, relying instead on TCR beta sequences and their occurrence across donors. The study was designed to test whether signatures of past pathogen exposure could be identified by cataloging public T cell receptors. What the study reported, not specific to this receptor: Linkage disequilibrium might explain the correlated functional status among segregating V segments, but an unknown experimental factor could not be ruled out. Immune exposure information for the cohort was limited to CMV serostatus. In a later analysis, 16,951 TCR beta sequences were associated with specific HLA alleles at a false discovery rate of 0.05. A later genetic analysis associated a missense DCLRE1C variant with V-gene and J-gene trimming of TCR beta chains, and an independent cohort replicated the association. In a later analysis, the rate of TCR association differed among HLA loci, with DRB1 alleles having the most associated TCRs and HLA-C alleles having the fewest. This cohort had only TCR beta chains sequenced, and the lack of alpha or paired-chain data limited which features could be detected. A later analysis found that HLA-associated TCR beta chains were more clonally expanded and had lower generation probabilities than equally common non-associated chains. In a later genetic analysis, fewer N-insertions in productive TCRs were reported among donors in an Asian-associated ancestry cluster than the roughly 670-donor mean. It was suggested by the authors that the approach could potentially be generalized to other disease states and immunological phenotypes. When HLA alleles, especially DR and DQ, strongly co-occurred, TCR associations were difficult to assign to individual alleles. A cluster of highly shared sequence variants was judged likely to be a technical artifact of the sequencing pipeline. A later analysis reported that several top co-occurrence clusters appeared linked to parvovirus B19, influenza, CMV and Epstein-Barr virus. A few of the identified cytomegalovirus-associated TCR beta chains were confirmed in vitro to be specific for cytomegalovirus antigens. The 87-base-pair reads could not distinguish some IMGT-functional V segments, including TRBV6-2 and TRBV6-3, so those segments were excluded. A further reported finding was that TCR beta sequences accurately predicted the HLA-A and HLA-B alleles for most subjects in the first cohort. Cytomegalovirus status was reported to be diagnosed by the classifier with high specificity and sensitivity in both the original and validation cohorts. Presence/absence analyses assumed roughly uniform sequencing depth across donors, an assumption that may not hold. According to a later analysis, most CMV-associated TCR beta chains appeared to be HLA-restricted, and the HLA associations seemed to be driven largely by CMV exposure. Most TCR sequences were observed very rarely across donors, whereas some public TCRs were present in many individuals. The earlier analysis of some 540 of the donors excluded around 17 rarely observed V segments, including chromosome 9 orphons, because counts were too low. The study listed 150 to 200 TCR beta chains as associated with cytomegalovirus. In an earlier analysis of some 550 of the donors, most TCR beta V segments were observed in productive rearrangements about 87% or about 30% of the time, broadly matching IMGT annotations. Because HLA typing was missing for some donors at each locus, association tests included only the typed subset.

The cohort was made up of about 670 healthy bone marrow donors. At the time of sampling, every cohort member was nominally healthy, though immune exposures that went unrecorded were likely present. The donor tested CMV seronegative, placing the donor among the roughly 340 seronegative members of the cohort. A peripheral blood sample was collected from each donor, and TCR beta sequencing was performed on peripheral blood mononuclear cells. The Qiagen DNeasy Blood Extraction Kit was used to extract genomic DNA from the blood cell samples. The CDR3 measures 15 amino acids from cysteine to phenylalanine. Kept here is only the CDR3 DNA, which spans 45 bases and is read in frame from base 1. For CDR1 and CDR2, the germline V gene lists SGHVS and FNYEAQ. Trimming costs V 1 base and J 3 bases, and their ends lie 13 bases apart.

This TCR was sampled from a woman aged 18-29 years in good health and CMV-seronegative. The V gene is TRBV7-6 and the J gene is TRBJ2-7; TRBD2 is a possible D gene, resting on 5 matching bases. The sequencing sample was made of PBMCs. The DNA sequence reads TGTGCCAGCAGCTTAGGCGGTGGACGGGACTACGAGCAGTACTTC. This translates into CASSLGGGRDYEQYF.